One and the same sample provided the 31 T cell receptor beta chains below, sequenced in a study of T-cell memory formation after mild COVID-19. TCRdb itself ran the 5' RACE reads through MiXCR, one entry per CDR3 protein. The table lists 100,000 to 130,000 distinct CDR3 sequences, roughly 19% of them singletons. The source material was PBMCs or a T cell subset sorted from them (not recorded which). The receptors were gathered from a man between 18 and 29 years old who had mild COVID-19 (a few samples of this study predate the infection). Cell type and time point are not known.

The chain couples TRBV9 to TRBJ2-3; 11 nucleotides align to TRBD2. Trimming took 1 base from V and 2 from J; bases not matched to a gene: 3. The CDR3 has 16 residues. Germline V gene data show CDR1 as SGDLS and CDR2 as YYNGEE. The CDR3 DNA sequence: TGTGCCAGCAGCGTAACGACTAGCGGGGCCACAGATACGCAGTATTTT. It yields the protein CASSVTTSGATDTQYF.

V gene TRBV19 combines with J gene TRBJ1-1; no definite D call. Germline CDR1 is LNHDA and CDR2 is SQIVND (reference sequence). CDR3 length: 14 residues. V shed 5 bases and J shed 4 bases, with 14 bases lying between them. The CDR3 nucleotides are TGTGCCAGTAGTCGACGGGAGGAGGCCACTGAAGCTTTCTTT. Its protein product is CASSRREEATEAFF.

This clonotype came up a few times. The chain combines TRBV9 with TRBJ2-4, with no clear D. The CDR3 contains 14 residues. Germline-derived CDR1 and CDR2 are SGDLS and YYNGEE. The germline V and J ends were trimmed by 0 bases and 8 bases, with 12 bases remaining between them. CDR3 bases: TGTGCCAGCAGCGTAGGGCCCGAGAAGGACATTCAGTACTTC. It translates to CASSVGPEKDIQYF.

DNA of the CDR3: TGTGCCAGCAGGTGGGGTCCTGAAAAACTGTTTTTT. Its translation is CASRWGPEKLFF. The gene calls are TRBV12-3 or TRBV12-4 and TRBJ1-4; no clear D gene. Trimming took off 6 bases at V and 7 bases at J, with 9 bases between the two ends. The CDR3 contains 12 residues.

The chain combines TRBV7-6 with TRBJ2-5, with unresolved D. Germline CDR1 is SGHVS and CDR2 is FNYEAQ. The CDR3 sequence is 14 residues long. V lost 1 base and J lost 1, with 7 bases in between. CDR3 region: CASSLVKGQETQYF. For the CDR3, the DNA is TGTGCCAGCAGCTTAGTTAAAGGCCAAGAGACCCAGTACTTC.

This clonotype was seen a handful of times. The chain carries TRBV7-2 and TRBJ2-2, with D possibly called TRBD1 or TRBD2 (5 bases each). The V gene lost 0 bases and the J gene lost 4 bases, with 12 bases spanning the gap. The CDR3 runs 16 residues. In germline, CDR1 is SGHTA, CDR2 FQGNSA. CDR3 coding DNA: TGTGCCAGCAGCTTAGCCGGGGCTATCACCACCGGGGAGCTGTTTTTT. Its translation is CASSLAGAITTGELFF.

Comments on this clonotype: A much larger clone lies one base from this, so it may be a read error. V gene TRBV7-2 combines with J gene TRBJ1-1; possible D gene TRBD1, 6 bases. This CDR3 spans 13 amino acids. Germline V gene sequence: CDR1 SGHTA, CDR2 FQGNSA. The CDR3 region has the DNA TGTGCCAGCAGATTAGGCAGGGGCACTGAAGCTTTCTTT. Translated: CASRLGRGTEAFF.

As DNA, the CDR3 is TGTGCCAGCAGCTTTCAGTCGGACACTGAAGCTTTCTTT. It specifies CASSFQSDTEAFF. The chain couples TRBV7-2 to TRBJ1-1; D is undetermined. V lost 3 bases and J 3 bases, leaving 8 bases between the germline ends. The CDR3 has 13 amino acids. Germline V gene lookup returns CDR1 SGHTA and CDR2 FQGNSA.

This clonotype appeared many times. V usage is TRBV10-2 and J usage is TRBJ2-3; D remains ambiguous. Trimming took 11 bases from V and 0 from J, leaving 21 bases between them. Germline CDR1 and CDR2: WSHSY and SAAADI. CDR3 length equals 16 residues. CDR3 region: CASRRLAPDSTDTQYF. In nucleotides, the CDR3 is TGCGCCTCCCGGCGGCTGGCACCAGATAGCACAGATACGCAGTATTTT.

The V gene is TRBV7-3, the J gene TRBJ1-2; D unclear. CDR1 and CDR2 (germline): SGHTA, FQGTGA. CDR3 size: 15 residues. The V gene lost 2 bases and the J gene lost 0 bases, with 10 bases spanning the gap. Written as DNA, the CDR3 is TGTGCCAGCAGCTTAGGTTATTCCACTAACTATGGCTACACCTTC. This translates into CASSLGYSTNYGYTF. The full variable domain, in which reference TRBV7-3 and TRBJ1-2 provide the parts outside the CDR3, is GAGVSQTPSNKVTEKGKYVELRCDPISGHTALYWYRQSLGQGPEFLIYFQGTGAADDSGLPNDRFFAVRPEGSVSTLKIQRTERGDSAVYLCASSLGYSTNYGYTFGSGTRLTVV.

The CDR3 protein is CSPLFQVRTEAFF. CDR3 coding DNA: TGCAGTCCCCTTTTTCAGGTGAGGACTGAAGCTTTCTTT. The rearrangement links TRBV20-1 to TRBJ1-1; D gene uncertain. CDR1 is DFQATT and CDR2 is SNEGSKA in the germline V gene (reference sequence). V lost 8 bases and J 5 bases, leaving 18 bases between the germline ends. The CDR3 is 13 amino acids.

This clonotype showed up just a few times. CDR3 sequence (DNA): TGCGCCAGCAGGCCGGGACACAGTAATGAAAAACTGTTTTTT. This sequence encodes CASRPGHSNEKLFF. The gene calls are TRBV5-1 and TRBJ1-4; possible D gene TRBD1, 6 bases. The V gene lost 5 bases and the J gene lost 4 bases, with 12 bases spanning the gap. The V gene's germline CDR1 is SGHRS and CDR2 YFSETQ. The CDR3 sequence is 14 residues long. Full variable domain (outside the CDR3, taken from reference TRBV5-1 and TRBJ1-4): KAGVTQTPRYLIKTRGQQVTLSCSPISGHRSVSWYQQTPGQGLQFLFEYFSETQRNKGNFPGRFSGRQFSNSRSEMNVSTLELGDSALYLCASRPGHSNEKLFFGSGTQLSVL.

The J gene is TRBJ1-1, the V gene TRBV7-2; TRBD1 might be the D (5 bases). Trimming took off 3 bases at V and 10 bases at J, with 15 bases between the two ends. Per germline, CDR1 SGHTA and CDR2 FQGNSA. The CDR3 sequence is 13 residues long. The CDR3 loop reads CASSLTGAQRAFF. As DNA, the CDR3 is TGTGCCAGCAGCTTGACCGGGGCCCAACGAGCTTTCTTT.

The rearrangement uses TRBV4-3 and TRBJ2-3; D uncertain. The CDR3 runs to 15 residues. Germline V gene data show CDR1 as LGHNA and CDR2 as YSLEER. Trimming stripped 0 bases from V and 0 bases from J, with 7 bases between. CDR3 in amino acids: CASSQDIGSTDTQYF. DNA for the CDR3: TGCGCCAGCAGCCAAGATATAGGGAGCACAGATACGCAGTATTTT.

This chain links TRBV7-6 with TRBJ2-6; D unclear. V lost 6 bases, J lost 9 bases, and 15 bases lay in between. Germline assignment: CDR1 SGHVS and CDR2 FNYEAQ. The CDR3 covers 14 residues. The CDR3 DNA reads as TGTGCCAGCAGGACGACTGGGTTTGGCAACGTCCTGACTTTC. Translation: CASRTTGFGNVLTF.

This chain uses TRBV18 with TRBJ2-3; 9 bases line up with TRBD1. The CDR3 covers 15 residues. With 3 bases clipped from V and 5 bases from J, the junction kept 6 bases outside the gene matches. In germline, CDR1 is KGHSH, CDR2 LQKENI. This CDR3 is CASSPPTGGRDTQYF. The CDR3 coding sequence is TGTGCCAGCTCACCGCCGACAGGGGGACGAGATACGCAGTATTTT.

This clonotype has only a few counts. The chain recombines TRBV5-1 with TRBJ1-1; D possibly corresponds to TRBD1 (6 bases). V was shortened by 3 bases and J by 1 base, with 10 bases between the two germline ends. CDR3 size: 14 residues. Germline V gene data show CDR1 as SGHRS and CDR2 as YFSETQ. The CDR3 coding sequence is TGCGCCAGCAGCTGGACAGCGGGGAACACTGAAGCTTTCTTT. Translating it yields CASSWTAGNTEAFF.

This clonotype was picked up a small number of times. The chain couples TRBV7-3 to TRBJ1-6; 7 positions match TRBD1. CDR1 is SGHTA, CDR2 FQGTGA, per germline. The CDR3 length is 14 residues. The V and J ends lost 6 bases and 7 bases, in that order; junction bases with no gene match: 6. CDR3 in DNA: TGTGCCAGCAGTTCCGGGACAGCAAATTCACCCCTCCACTTT. Protein sequence: CASSSGTANSPLHF.

The chain has TRBV25-1 and TRBJ1-3; no definite D call. Deletions cut 5 bases from V and 3 bases from J, with 11 bases between. Germline CDR1 and CDR2: MGHDK and SYGVNS. The CDR3 is 14 residues long. CDR3 coding DNA: TGTGCCAGCAGTACGGGCTTGGGTGGAAACACCATATATTTT. This codes for CASSTGLGGNTIYF.

There are a few counts of this clonotype. The chain has TRBV11-2 and TRBJ2-5, with D tentatively TRBD1 or TRBD2 (5 bases each). The CDR3 is made up of 17 amino acids. Between the trimmed V and J ends, which lost 0 bases and 2 bases, there was a span of 16 bases. The germline V gene encodes CDR1 SGHAT and CDR2 FQNNGV. CDR3 loop: CASSLDPRERLQETQYF. As DNA, the CDR3 is TGTGCCAGCAGCTTAGATCCCAGGGAGCGCTTACAAGAGACCCAGTACTTC.

The genes are TRBV5-1 and TRBJ2-3; 14 nucleotides agree with TRBD2. With 4 bases clipped from V and 4 bases from J, the junction kept 8 bases outside the gene matches. This CDR3 is built from 17 residues. The germline gives CDR1 SGHRS, CDR2 YFSETQ. The CDR3 DNA sequence: TGCGCCAGCAGCAAAGGACTAGCGGGGGGCGGATCAGATACGCAGTATTTT. Its protein is CASSKGLAGGGSDTQYF.

This clonotype has more than one count but fewer than ten. The chain uses TRBV6-5 and TRBJ2-7; no reliable D call. The V gene lost 6 bases and the J gene lost 0 bases, with 9 bases spanning the gap. The CDR3 contains 13 residues. Per germline, CDR1 MNHEY and CDR2 SVGAGI. The CDR3 coding sequence is TGTGCCAGCAGCCGAGCAGGCTCCTACGAGCAGTACTTC. This translates into CASSRAGSYEQYF.

V gene TRBV6-2 or TRBV6-3 combines with J gene TRBJ1-1; 8 nucleotides agree with TRBD1. The CDR3 is 13 residues long. The junction had 5 bases not matched to a gene; V was cut back by 4 bases and J by 7 bases. Germline V lookup: CDR1 MNHEY, CDR2 SVGEGT. Written as DNA, the CDR3 is TGTGCCAGCAGTTCTCGGGACAGGAGTGAAGCTTTCTTT. Amino acids: CASSSRDRSEAFF.

The sample holds a few counts of this clonotype. This chain uses TRBV4-3 with TRBJ2-2, with 7 bases matching TRBD2. Trimming removed 5 bases from V and 6 bases from J; junction bases left unmatched: 9. The CDR3 loop spans 15 amino acids. CDR1 and CDR2 from the germline V gene are LGHNA and YSLEER. DNA for the CDR3: TGCGCCAGCAGCTACGGACTAGTCGAGGCCGGGGAGCTGTTTTTT. Its protein product is CASSYGLVEAGELFF.

The V gene is TRBV3-1, the J gene TRBJ1-1, with a weak D call TRBD1 (5 bases). Trimming pared 4 bases from V and 3 bases from J, leaving 12 bases between. The germline gives CDR1 LGHDT, CDR2 YNNKEL (reference sequence). This CDR3 has 14 residues. The CDR3 protein is CASSRGLRDTEAFF. CDR3 sequence (DNA): TGTGCCAGCAGCCGGGGACTTCGGGACACTGAAGCTTTCTTT.

The rearrangement uses TRBV5-1 and TRBJ2-4; a weak D match, TRBD1 (6 bases). With 0 bases removed from V and 4 bases from J, the gap between germline ends came to 8 bases. CDR3 length equals 14 residues. Per the germline V gene, CDR1 is SGHRS and CDR2 is YFSETQ. CDR3: CASSLDRAKNIQYF. The CDR3 DNA sequence: TGCGCCAGCAGCTTGGACAGGGCTAAAAACATTCAGTACTTC.

This clonotype was counted only a few times. The CDR3 reads CASSDDQGWVNIQYF. CDR3 sequence (DNA): TGTGCCAGCAGTGACGACCAGGGTTGGGTAAACATTCAGTACTTC. This chain links TRBV2 with TRBJ2-4; possibly TRBD1 for D (5 bases). Germline CDR1 reads SNHLY; CDR2 reads FYNNEI. V was trimmed by 3 bases and J by 6 bases, leaving 15 bases between them. CDR3 length: 15 residues.

This clonotype has a handful of counts. V and J are TRBV7-9 and TRBJ1-1, with D perhaps matching TRBD1 (5 bases). This CDR3 is 14 amino acids long. The germline V and J ends were trimmed by 4 bases and 0 bases, with 9 bases remaining between them. CDR1 and CDR2 (germline): SEHNR, FQNEAQ (reference sequence). The CDR3 spells CASSWGSMNTEAFF. The CDR3 nucleotides are TGTGCCAGCAGCTGGGGGTCCATGAACACTGAAGCTTTCTTT.

The chain carries TRBV7-3 and TRBJ1-1; D gene unclear. The CDR3 is 13 amino acids. Trimming pared 2 bases from V and 4 bases from J, leaving 8 bases between. Germline CDR1 and CDR2: SGHTA and FQGTGA. CDR3 loop: CASSLWKSTEAFF. DNA of the CDR3: TGTGCCAGCAGCTTATGGAAGAGCACTGAAGCTTTCTTT.

This clonotype was recorded many times. The rearrangement uses TRBV5-1 and TRBJ2-1; D may be TRBD2 (6 bases). Trimming removed 4 bases at V and 6 bases at J, with 11 bases between. The length of the CDR3 is 13 residues. The germline V gene encodes CDR1 SGHRS and CDR2 YFSETQ. Written as DNA, the CDR3 is TGCGCCAGCAGCCGCGGGACGGCCAATGAGCAGTTCTTC. It is translated as CASSRGTANEQFF. Drawing the rest from reference TRBV5-1 and TRBJ2-1, the complete variable domain is KAGVTQTPRYLIKTRGQQVTLSCSPISGHRSVSWYQQTPGQGLQFLFEYFSETQRNKGNFPGRFSGRQFSNSRSEMNVSTLELGDSALYLCASSRGTANEQFFGPGTRLTVL.

The table lists this clonotype with a few counts. The chain joins TRBV7-9 to TRBJ2-7; D gene unclear. Germline V gene data show CDR1 as SEHNR and CDR2 as FQNEAQ (reference sequence). The length of the CDR3 is 15 residues. Trimming pared 3 bases from V and 5 bases from J, leaving 17 bases between. CDR3 loop: CASSLSITGFNEQYF. The CDR3 region has the DNA TGTGCCAGCAGCTTGAGTATTACGGGTTTCAACGAGCAGTACTTC.